A single sample gave rise to the 11 T cell receptor beta chains below, sequenced in a study of tumor and adjacent non-tumor tissue in lung cancer. No cell sorting was done before RNA was extracted from the tissue. A modified ARM-PCR protocol with three rounds of nested PCR amplified TCRbeta. TCRdb re-called the multiplex PCR reads through MiXCR, storing one row per CDR3 protein. The table has 70,000 to 80,000 distinct CDR3 sequences, 72% seen once. Sequenced: lung tumor tissue. These receptors originate from a middle-aged woman with non-small cell lung cancer.

This clonotype has ten or more counts. J is TRBJ2-1 and V is TRBV10-2; D is unresolved. Deletions cut 5 bases from V and 10 bases from J, with 9 bases between. Germline CDR1 is WSHSY and CDR2 is SAAADI. CDR3 length equals 11 residues. The CDR3 bases are TGCGCCAGCAGTCACTCCTCAGAGCAGTTCTTC. Translation gives CASSHSSEQFF.

Concerning this clonotype: Because the CDR3 is missing its conserved closing phenylalanine or tryptophan, this is likely a read error. The chain combines TRBV4-1 with TRBJ1-2; perhaps TRBD1 as D (6 bases). The CDR3 totals 14 residues. Trimming pared 1 base from V and 5 bases from J, leaving 11 bases between. Germline V lookup: CDR1 MGHRA, CDR2 YSYEKL. Written as DNA, the CDR3 is TGCGCCAGCAGCCAAGTTTACAGGGAATATGGCTACACCTTG. Translation gives CASSQVYREYGYTL.

A note on this clonotype: A read error may account for a junction end that differs from germline. V is TRBV11-2 and J is TRBJ1-1; TRBD1 might be the D (5 bases). The CDR3 totals 13 residues. The germline V gene has CDR1 SGHAT and CDR2 FQNNGV. CDR3 residues: CANSRQSNTEASF. The CDR3 region has the DNA TGTGCCAACAGCCGACAGTCCAACACTGAGGCTTCCTTT.

Concerning this clonotype: A much bigger clone sits one base away, suggesting this may be a read error. This sequence joins TRBV7-8 and TRBJ2-3, with a tentative D call TRBD1 (6 bases). This CDR3 is built from 15 residues. Germline V gene lookup returns CDR1 SGHVS and CDR2 FQNEAQ. Trimming took off 3 bases at V and 5 bases at J, with 15 bases between the two ends. The CDR3 DNA is TGTGCCAGCAGCTTTAGTACACAGGGCATAGATACGCAGTATTTT. This encodes CASSFSTQGIDTQYF. Based on the CDR3 plus reference TRBV7-8 and TRBJ2-3, the full variable domain is GAGVSQSPRYKVAKRGQDVALRCDPISGHVSLFWYQQALGQGPEFLTYFQNEAQLDKSGLPSDRFFAERPEGSVSTLKIQRTQQEDSAVYLCASSFSTQGIDTQYFGPGTRLTVL.

The chain uses TRBV7-9 and TRBJ1-2, with D tentatively TRBD1 (5 bases). The CDR3 is 13 residues long. Trimming left V 1 base short and J 6 bases short, with 9 bases between. Germline V gene data show CDR1 as SEHNR and CDR2 as FQNEAQ (reference sequence). The CDR3 is CASSLVGPNGYTF. DNA of the CDR3: TGTGCCAGCAGCTTAGTGGGGCCAAATGGCTACACCTTC.

This chain joins TRBV6-6 and TRBJ1-1; D unresolved. The germline V gene encodes CDR1 MNHNY and CDR2 SVGAGI (reference sequence). CDR3 length equals 13 residues. V was shortened by 10 bases and J by 2 bases, with 14 bases between the two germline ends. The chain's CDR3 is CAIRVTDNTEAFF. CDR3 DNA: TGTGCCATTAGGGTAACAGATAACACTGAAGCTTTCTTT.

Concerning this clonotype itself: Its ends do not fully match the called genes, so a read error is possible. The chain combines TRBV6-2 or TRBV6-3 with TRBJ2-7; D might be TRBD2 (7 bases). Per the germline V gene, CDR1 is MNHEY and CDR2 is SVGEGT. The CDR3 covers 13 residues. The CDR3, as DNA: TGTGCCAGCAGTTACGGGCGGTGTCGGGGGGCCCATTTC. Its protein product is CASSYGRCRGAHF.

In regard to this clonotype: One end of the junction fails to match germline, which may point to a read error. V and J are TRBV14 and TRBJ1-2; D is unresolved. Germline V lookup: CDR1 SGHDN, CDR2 FVKESK. The length of the CDR3 is 13 residues. The CDR3 region has the DNA TGTGCCGGCAGCCAAGGACTCAACTATGGCTACACCTTC. This codes for CAGSQGLNYGYTF.

Points on this clonotype: Mismatch with germline at one junction end may stem from a read error. This sequence joins TRBV11-2 and TRBJ2-1; D gene uncertain. CDR3 length: 16 residues. In germline, CDR1 is SGHAT, CDR2 FQNNGV. CDR3 amino acids: CASSKTLPALYNELFF. The CDR3 DNA follows: TGTGCCAGCAGCAAGACACTACCTGCACTGTACAATGAGCTGTTTTTC. The entire variable domain, with the rest obtained from reference TRBV11-2 and TRBJ2-1, is as follows: EAGVAQSPRYKIIEKRQSVAFWCNPISGHATLYWYQQILGQGPKLLIQFQNNGVVDDSQLPKDRFSAERLKGVDSTLKIQPAKLEDSAVYLCASSKTLPALYNELFFGPGTRLTVL.

The genes are TRBV27 and TRBJ2-2; D call uncertain. V dropped 2 bases and J dropped 6 bases, with 7 bases sitting between them. The CDR3 extends over 13 amino acids. Germline CDR1 is MNHEY and CDR2 is SMNVEV (reference sequence). CDR3 in amino acids: CASSLSNAGELFF. The CDR3 DNA sequence: TGTGCCAGCAGTTTAAGTAATGCCGGGGAGCTGTTTTTT.

About this clonotype itself: The junction departs from the called germline gene at one end, perhaps through a read error. V is TRBV11-1 and J is TRBJ2-7; a possible D gene is TRBD2 (5 bases). The CDR3 contains 12 residues. The V gene's germline CDR1 is SGHAT and CDR2 FQDESV (reference sequence). The CDR3 here is CACSLTLREQYF. In nucleotides, the CDR3 is TGTGCCTGCAGCTTAACGTTAAGGGAGCAGTATTTC.